The entry below gives a single TCR beta chain sequence along with its context. Its antigen is not identified. Study-wide findings and caveats: The larger-cohort validation was restricted to a single TCR beta V-J rearrangement rather than whole repertoires.

Constant-region reverse primers amplified full-length variable regions, followed by semi-nested Nested Universal Primer A PCR. TCRdb ran MiXCR on the 5' RACE reads and lists one entry per CDR3 protein. The sample holds 53,000 or so distinct CDR3 sequences, about 25% seen once. Germline V lookup: CDR1 LGHDT, CDR2 YNNKEL (reference sequence). The CDR3 is 16 amino acids. V lost 3 bases and J lost 2; bases outside the gene matches: 7. Naive CD4+ cells had CD25+ Tregs removed. V is TRBV3-1 and J is TRBJ2-1, with 7 bases that match TRBD1. This TCR came from a female donor with breast cancer. The sample comprised tumor-infiltrating naive CD4+ T cells sorted from the breast tumor. Subset here: naive CD4+ T cells, CD4+CD45RA+CD25-. The CDR3 loop reads CASSHVRTGAYNEQFF. The CDR3 nucleotides are TGTGCCAGCAGCCACGTCCGGACAGGCGCCTACAATGAGCAGTTCTTC.